Presented here are 18 T cell receptor beta chains from one specimen sequenced in a study of control samples from healthy donors and cancer patients. Data came from immunoSEQ multiplex PCR; TCRdb stores just in-frame clones and leaves some out. The table includes hundreds of thousands of clones, around 90% detected once. Sample: PBMCs. Source of these receptors: a man aged 40-49 years with head and neck cancer.

This chain connects TRBV29-1 to TRBJ1-2; D is possibly TRBD1 (5 bases). Germline assignment: CDR1 SQVTM and CDR2 ANQGSEA. The CDR3 sequence is 13 residues long. V dropped 0 bases and J dropped 8 bases, with 13 bases sitting between them. CDR3 in amino acids: CSVEDRVSGGYTF. The CDR3 DNA reads as TGCAGCGTTGAAGACAGGGTTTCGGGAGGCTACACCTTC.

CDR3 loop: CASSDSPNKATFF. CDR3 bases: TGTGCCAGCAGTGATAGTCCGAATAAGGCAACTTTCTTT. The chain recombines TRBV6-1 with TRBJ1-1; D gene uncertain. The CDR3 spans 13 residues. The V gene's germline CDR1 is MNHNS and CDR2 SASEGT. The V and J ends lost 3 bases and 12 bases respectively, with 17 bases between them.

The chain has TRBV27 and TRBJ1-2; TRBD1 is a possible D gene (5 bases). This CDR3 has 15 residues. Between the trimmed V and J ends, which lost 0 bases and 8 bases, there was a span of 16 bases. Germline V gives CDR1 MNHEY, CDR2 SMNVEV (reference sequence). The CDR3 coding sequence is TGTGCCAGCAGTTTATCGTCGGAGGGCGGGGGGGGCTACACCTTC. Its translation: CASSLSSEGGGGYTF.

The chain is built from TRBV5-6 and TRBJ2-3, with 10 positions matching TRBD1. The CDR3 runs 16 residues. J gave up 6 bases and V 0 bases, and 7 bases lay outside the gene matches. Germline values: CDR1 SGHDT, CDR2 YYEEEE. CDR3 region: CASSLETGGFRDTQYF. The CDR3 DNA sequence: TGTGCCAGCAGCTTGGAGACAGGGGGCTTTCGGGATACGCAGTATTTT.

In the case of this clone: Other DNA sequences of this sample code for an identical CDR3. V and J are TRBV4-3 and TRBJ2-1; TRBD1 or TRBD2 may be the D gene (7 bases each). Germline V gene sequence: CDR1 LGHNA, CDR2 YSLEER. CDR3 size: 14 residues. Trimming pared 1 base from V and 9 bases from J, leaving 13 bases between. The CDR3 region has the DNA TGCGCCAGCAGCCAAGGGGTCAGGGGGGGTGAGCAGTTCTTC. Residues: CASSQGVRGGEQFF.

The gene calls are TRBV28 and TRBJ2-7; 8 bases match TRBD1. J gave up 5 bases and V 5 bases, and 11 bases lay outside the gene matches. The CDR3 consists of 15 residues. From germline, CDR1 is MDHEN and CDR2 SYDVKM. As DNA, the CDR3 is TGTGCCAGCAGTCTCCGGACAGGGAGAAGGAACGAGCAGTACTTC. Translated, it gives CASSLRTGRRNEQYF.

This clone is a singleton in its sample. CDR3: CASSIFVTGLSQPQHF. The CDR3 coding sequence is TGTGCCAGTAGTATATTTGTTACAGGGTTAAGTCAGCCCCAGCATTTT. The rearrangement joins TRBV19 to TRBJ1-5, with a possible D match to TRBD1 (6 bases). V lost 2 bases, J lost 6 bases, and 17 bases lay in between. In germline, CDR1 is LNHDA, CDR2 SQIVND (reference sequence). There are 16 residues in the CDR3.

The chain is built from TRBV11-3 and TRBJ2-2, with D uncertain. Trimming left V 5 bases short and J 2 bases short, with 9 bases between. The germline V gene has CDR1 SGHNT and CDR2 YENEEA. The length of the CDR3 is 14 residues. The CDR3 reads CASSLQPNTGELFF. The CDR3 DNA reads as TGTGCCAGCAGCCTGCAGCCTAACACCGGGGAGCTGTTTTTT.

In its sample, this clone was seen a few times. This sequence joins TRBV27 and TRBJ1-5; D perhaps matches TRBD1 (5 bases). Trimming pared 1 base from V and 1 base from J, leaving 11 bases between. Germline V lookup: CDR1 MNHEY, CDR2 SMNVEV (reference sequence). The CDR3 has 16 amino acids. CDR3 nucleotide sequence: TGTGCCAGCAGTTTATACCCGAGGGGAAGCAATCAGCCCCAGCATTTT. As protein: CASSLYPRGSNQPQHF.

This clone appeared a single time. The chain recombines TRBV11-2 with TRBJ1-1; D might be TRBD1 (5 bases). The CDR3 is 15 amino acids. V lost 11 bases to trimming and J lost 5 bases, with 24 bases between them. Per the germline V gene, CDR1 is SGHAT and CDR2 is FQNNGV. The CDR3, as DNA: TGTGCCGTCTACCAGGTCCAGGGAGGGTGGACTGAAGCTTTCTTT. Its protein product is CAVYQVQGGWTEAFF.

A word on this clone: This sample also contains other DNA sequences that code for the same CDR3. The chain links TRBV9 to TRBJ1-6, with D possibly being TRBD1 (5 bases). Germline V gene data show CDR1 as SGDLS and CDR2 as YYNGEE. The V and J ends lost 3 bases and 9 bases respectively, with 7 bases between them. This CDR3 region has 12 residues. The CDR3 protein is CASSGGTSPLHF. The CDR3 DNA follows: TGTGCCAGCAGCGGTGGGACTTCACCCCTCCACTTT.

CDR3 protein: CAISVSRTGISYEQYF. CDR3 DNA: TGTGCCATCAGTGTAAGTAGGACAGGGATATCCTACGAGCAGTACTTC. The chain couples TRBV10-3 to TRBJ2-7; TRBD1 aligns across 8 bases. Germline trimming cut 4 bases from V and 1 base from J; bases unmatched to any gene: 9. The CDR3 runs to 16 residues. CDR1 is ENHRY, CDR2 SYGVKD, per germline.

The CDR3 reads CASSLGLFNEQFF. The DNA for the CDR3 is TGCGCCAGCAGCTTGGGACTGTTCAATGAGCAGTTCTTC. The chain has TRBV5-1 and TRBJ2-1; D unclear. Germline V gene lookup returns CDR1 SGHRS and CDR2 YFSETQ. Deletions cut 0 bases from V and 6 bases from J, with 7 bases between. This CDR3 spans 13 amino acids.

The chain recombines TRBV9 with TRBJ1-5, with D maybe TRBD1 (5 bases). CDR3 length: 13 residues. From germline, CDR1 is SGDLS and CDR2 YYNGEE. The V and J ends lost 4 bases and 5 bases respectively, with 10 bases between them. CDR3 region: CASSKTGDQPQHF. The CDR3 DNA reads TGTGCCAGCAGCAAGACGGGGGATCAGCCCCAGCATTTT.

This chain connects TRBV7-6 to TRBJ1-1; D might be TRBD1 (6 bases). From germline, CDR1 is SGHVS and CDR2 FNYEAQ. The CDR3 runs 14 residues. Trimming took off 3 bases at V and 6 bases at J, with 14 bases between the two ends. The CDR3 protein is CASSFSGQSSEAFF. The DNA for the CDR3 is TGTGCCAGCAGCTTTTCGGGACAAAGTTCTGAAGCTTTCTTT.

The V and J genes are TRBV7-8 and TRBJ2-2, with 7 nucleotides matching TRBD2. V shed 2 bases and J 2 bases; nucleotides not matched to a gene: 8. CDR1 is SGHVS, CDR2 FQNEAQ, per germline. The CDR3 has 17 amino acids. The CDR3 is CASSLFGLAENTGELFF. The CDR3 DNA sequence: TGTGCCAGCAGCTTATTTGGGCTAGCGGAAAACACCGGGGAGCTGTTTTTT.

This rearrangement joins TRBV7-9 to TRBJ1-2; 8 bases fit TRBD1. This CDR3 has 15 amino acids. The germline CDR1 and CDR2 sequences are SEHNR and FQNEAQ (reference sequence). V was pared by 3 bases and J by 6 bases, with 9 bases of the junction left unmatched. CDR3 coding DNA: TGTGCCAGCAGCTTTGGACAGGGAGATTTTGATGGCTACACCTTC. Translated, it gives CASSFGQGDFDGYTF.

CDR3 residues: CASSTGLAGAYEQYF. Written as DNA, the CDR3 is TGTGCCAGCAGTACCGGACTAGCGGGGGCCTACGAGCAGTACTTC. V is TRBV28 and J is TRBJ2-7; 13 positions agree with TRBD2. V lost 5 bases and J lost 2; bases outside the gene matches: 3. CDR1 is MDHEN and CDR2 is SYDVKM in the germline V gene. This CDR3 contains 15 residues.